This TCR beta chain was sequenced during a study of technical replicates of blood from several donors. CDR1 and CDR2 from the germline V gene are LNHDA and SQIVND (reference sequence). The CDR3 is 15 residues long. J gave up 4 bases and V 4 bases, and 6 bases lay outside the gene matches. Profiled with immunoSEQ multiplex PCR; TCRdb holds only in-frame clones, not every one. The sample comprises about 71,000 clones, almost 98% of which are singletons, and roughly 0.2% rests with the top ten. The chain links TRBV19 to TRBJ1-4; TRBD1 agrees at 7 bases. The sequence was collected from a human donor in good health. Sequencing input: T cells isolated from PBMCs. Here the CDR3 reads CASSTTGALNEKLFF. In nucleotides, the CDR3 is TGTGCCAGTAGTACCACAGGGGCGCTTAATGAAAAACTGTTTTTT.